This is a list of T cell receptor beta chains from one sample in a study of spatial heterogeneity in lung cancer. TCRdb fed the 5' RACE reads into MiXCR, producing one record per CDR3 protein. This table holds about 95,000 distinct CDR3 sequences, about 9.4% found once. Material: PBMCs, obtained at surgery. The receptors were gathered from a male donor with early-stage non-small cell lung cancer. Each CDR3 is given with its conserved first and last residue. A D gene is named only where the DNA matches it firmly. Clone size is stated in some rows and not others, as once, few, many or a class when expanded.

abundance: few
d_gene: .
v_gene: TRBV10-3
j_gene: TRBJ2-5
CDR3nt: TGTGCCACCAGCCCCGGAACTAAAGAGACCCAGTACTTC
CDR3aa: CATSPGTKETQYF

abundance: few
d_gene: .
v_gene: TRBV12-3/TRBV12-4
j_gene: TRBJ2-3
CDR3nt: TGTGCCAGCAGTTCCAGGGGGGTCTCCACAGATACGCAGTATTTT
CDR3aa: CASSSRGVSTDTQYF

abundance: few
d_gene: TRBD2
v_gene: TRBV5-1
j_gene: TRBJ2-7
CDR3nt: TGCGCCAGCACCTTACTAGCGGGAGGGGGACACGAGCAGTACTTC
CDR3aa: CASTLLAGGGHEQYF

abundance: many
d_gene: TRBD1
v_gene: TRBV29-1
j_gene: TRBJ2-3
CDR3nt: TGCAGCTTTTGTGGGACAGGCCGGGGAGATACGCAGTATTTT
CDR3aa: CSFCGTGRGDTQYF

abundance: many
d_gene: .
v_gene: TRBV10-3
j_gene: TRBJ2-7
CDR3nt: TGTGCCATCAGTGACATCGGCTTTGCGGGGCTGGAATCCTCCTACGAGCAGTACTTC
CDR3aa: CAISDIGFAGLESSYEQYF

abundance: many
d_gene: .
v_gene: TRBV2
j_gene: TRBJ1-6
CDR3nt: TGTGCCAGCAGTGAAGAGGCCGCAGGGCATTCACCCCTCCACTTT
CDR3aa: CASSEEAAGHSPLHF

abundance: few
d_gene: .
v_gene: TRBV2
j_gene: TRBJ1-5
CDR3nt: TGTGCCAGCAGTGGGACCTTACGCAATCAGCCCCAGCATTTT
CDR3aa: CASSGTLRNQPQHF

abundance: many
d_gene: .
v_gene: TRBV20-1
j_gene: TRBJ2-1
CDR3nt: TGCAGTGCCATAGACAATGAGCAGTTCTTC
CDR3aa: CSAIDNEQFF

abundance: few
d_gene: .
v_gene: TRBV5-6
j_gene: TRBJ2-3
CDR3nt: TGTGCCAGCAGCAGGGGGAGAGTGGATACGCAGTATTTT
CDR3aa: CASSRGRVDTQYF

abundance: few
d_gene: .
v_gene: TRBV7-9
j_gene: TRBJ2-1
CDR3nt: TGTGCCAGCAGCTTAGTAGGGTCAGGGGAAAGAACATACAATGAGCAGTTCTTC
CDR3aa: CASSLVGSGERTYNEQFF

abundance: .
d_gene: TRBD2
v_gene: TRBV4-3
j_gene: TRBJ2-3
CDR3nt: TGCGCCAGCAGCCCCCAACTAGCGAGGGGCACAGATACGCAGTATTTT
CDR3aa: CASSPQLARGTDTQYF

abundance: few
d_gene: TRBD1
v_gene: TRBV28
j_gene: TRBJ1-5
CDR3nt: TGTGCCAGCAGAGTTGGACAGGTGGGCAATCAGCCCCAGCATTTT
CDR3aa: CASRVGQVGNQPQHF

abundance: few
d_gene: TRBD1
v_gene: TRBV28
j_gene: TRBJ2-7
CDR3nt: TGTGCCAGCAGTTTAGTCGGACGACAGGGGAACGAGCAGTACTTC
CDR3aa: CASSLVGRQGNEQYF

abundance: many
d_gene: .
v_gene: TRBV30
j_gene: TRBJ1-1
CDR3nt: TGTGCCTGGAGTATCGGGGGCAAGAACACTGAAGCTTTCTTT
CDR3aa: CAWSIGGKNTEAFF

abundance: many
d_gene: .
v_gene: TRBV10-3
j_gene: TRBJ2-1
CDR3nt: TGTGCCATCAGGGTGGACTCGAGCTCCTACAATGAGCAGTTCTTC
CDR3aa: CAIRVDSSSYNEQFF

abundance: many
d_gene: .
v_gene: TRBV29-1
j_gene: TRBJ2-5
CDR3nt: TGCAGCGTAATGTCCGGCCAATTAGGGGAGACCCAGTACTTC
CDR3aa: CSVMSGQLGETQYF

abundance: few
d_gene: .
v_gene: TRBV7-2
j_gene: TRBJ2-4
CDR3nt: TGTGCCAGCAGCACGGGTCTTTCGGCCATTCAGTACTTC
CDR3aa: CASSTGLSAIQYF

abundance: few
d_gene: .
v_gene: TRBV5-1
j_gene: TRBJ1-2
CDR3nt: TGCGCCAGCAGCTTGGGACAGGAGATCTATGGCTACACCTTC
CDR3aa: CASSLGQEIYGYTF

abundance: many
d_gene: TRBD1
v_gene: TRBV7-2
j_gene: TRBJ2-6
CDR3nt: TGTGCCAGCAGTCTCCAGGGGGCTGGGGCCAACGTCCTGACTTTC
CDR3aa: CASSLQGAGANVLTF

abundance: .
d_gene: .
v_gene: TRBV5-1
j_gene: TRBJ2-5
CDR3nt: TGCGCCAGCAGCCCCCAACCTCCGGAGGAGACCCAGTACTTC
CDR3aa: CASSPQPPEETQYF

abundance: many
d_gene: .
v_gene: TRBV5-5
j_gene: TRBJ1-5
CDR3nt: TGTGCCAGCAGCTTCTACTGGAGTAGCAATCAGCCCCAGCATTTT
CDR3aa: CASSFYWSSNQPQHF

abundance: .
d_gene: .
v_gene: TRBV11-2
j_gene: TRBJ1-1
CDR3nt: TGTGCCAGCAGCTTAACGGGGTGGAACACTGAAGCTTTCTTT
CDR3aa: CASSLTGWNTEAFF

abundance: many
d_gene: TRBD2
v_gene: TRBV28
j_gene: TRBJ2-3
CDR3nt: TGTGCCAGCAGTTTCCCGACCGGATATAGCGGGAGAGGGATAGATACGCAGTATTTT
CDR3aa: CASSFPTGYSGRGIDTQYF

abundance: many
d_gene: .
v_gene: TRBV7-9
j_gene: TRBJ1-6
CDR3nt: TGTGCCAGCAGCACTACAGGGAATTCACCCCTCCACTTT
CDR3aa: CASSTTGNSPLHF

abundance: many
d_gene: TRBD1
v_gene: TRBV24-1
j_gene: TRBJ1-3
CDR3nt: TGTGCCACCAGTGACCAGCGGGACAGGGATGGAAACACCATATATTTT
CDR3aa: CATSDQRDRDGNTIYF

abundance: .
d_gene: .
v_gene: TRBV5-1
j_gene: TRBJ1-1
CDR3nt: TGCGCCAGCAGCTTGTCGGCGGTGAACACTGAAGCTTTCTTT
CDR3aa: CASSLSAVNTEAFF

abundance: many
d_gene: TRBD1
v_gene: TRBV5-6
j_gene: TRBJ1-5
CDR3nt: TGTGCCAGCAGCTCGGGACAGGGTCGCAGTCAGCCCCAGCATTTT
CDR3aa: CASSSGQGRSQPQHF

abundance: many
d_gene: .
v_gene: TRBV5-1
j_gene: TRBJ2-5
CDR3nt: TGCGCCAGCAGCTTGGACAGCCAAGAGACCCAGTACTTC
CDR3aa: CASSLDSQETQYF

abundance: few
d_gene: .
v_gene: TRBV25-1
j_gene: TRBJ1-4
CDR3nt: TGTGCCAGCAGTGATACGGGGAGGGCGGAGGAAAAACTGTTTTTT
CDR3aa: CASSDTGRAEEKLFF

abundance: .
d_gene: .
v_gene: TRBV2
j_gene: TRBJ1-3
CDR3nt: TGTGCCAGCAGTTATAACAGGGACCCACCTGGAAACACCATATATTTT
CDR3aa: CASSYNRDPPGNTIYF

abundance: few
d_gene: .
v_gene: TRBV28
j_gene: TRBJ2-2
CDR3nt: TGTGCCAGCAGTAGCCCGGGACAGAACACCGGGGAGCTGTTTTTT
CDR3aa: CASSSPGQNTGELFF

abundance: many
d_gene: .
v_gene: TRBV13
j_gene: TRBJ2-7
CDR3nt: TGTGCCAGCAGCTTAGGCAGGGATGACTACGAGCAGTACTTC
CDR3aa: CASSLGRDDYEQYF

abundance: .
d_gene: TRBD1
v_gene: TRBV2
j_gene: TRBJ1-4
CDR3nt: TGTGCCAGCAGCGACAGGGGGGGTATGGAAAAACTGTTTTTT
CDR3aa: CASSDRGGMEKLFF

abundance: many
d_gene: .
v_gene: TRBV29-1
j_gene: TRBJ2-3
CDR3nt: TGCAGCGCCGGACTCGATCCAGATACGCAGTATTTT
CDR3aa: CSAGLDPDTQYF

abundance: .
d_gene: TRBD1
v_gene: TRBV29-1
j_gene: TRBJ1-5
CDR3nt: TGCAGCGTCAAAAGCGGGACAGACAATCAGCCCCAGCATTTT
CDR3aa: CSVKSGTDNQPQHF

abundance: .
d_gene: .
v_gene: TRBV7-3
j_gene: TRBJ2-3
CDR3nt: TGTGCCAGCAGCTTAAAACTAGCCACAGATACGCAGTATTTT
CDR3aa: CASSLKLATDTQYF

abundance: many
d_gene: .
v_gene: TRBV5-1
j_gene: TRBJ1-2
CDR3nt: TGCGCCAGCAGCCCCGGTACGAAGTATGGCTACACCTTC
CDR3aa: CASSPGTKYGYTF

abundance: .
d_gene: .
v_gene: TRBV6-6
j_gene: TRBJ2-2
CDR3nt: TGTGCCAGCAGTTACGGTACCGGGGAGCTGTTTTTT
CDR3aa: CASSYGTGELFF

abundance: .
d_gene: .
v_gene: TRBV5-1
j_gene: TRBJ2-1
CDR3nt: TGCGCCAGCACCCGAGACAGATCAAATTACAATGAGCAGATCTTC
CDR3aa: CASTRDRSNYNEQIF

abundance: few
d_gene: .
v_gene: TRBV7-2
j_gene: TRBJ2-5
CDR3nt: TGTGCCAGCAGCTTAGCGAAGTCAGGGGTGGGGACCCAGTACTTC
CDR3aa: CASSLAKSGVGTQYF

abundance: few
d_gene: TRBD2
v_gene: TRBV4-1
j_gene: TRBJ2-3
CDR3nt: TGCGCCAGCAGTCGGGGGGACTACACAGATACGCAGTATTTT
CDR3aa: CASSRGDYTDTQYF